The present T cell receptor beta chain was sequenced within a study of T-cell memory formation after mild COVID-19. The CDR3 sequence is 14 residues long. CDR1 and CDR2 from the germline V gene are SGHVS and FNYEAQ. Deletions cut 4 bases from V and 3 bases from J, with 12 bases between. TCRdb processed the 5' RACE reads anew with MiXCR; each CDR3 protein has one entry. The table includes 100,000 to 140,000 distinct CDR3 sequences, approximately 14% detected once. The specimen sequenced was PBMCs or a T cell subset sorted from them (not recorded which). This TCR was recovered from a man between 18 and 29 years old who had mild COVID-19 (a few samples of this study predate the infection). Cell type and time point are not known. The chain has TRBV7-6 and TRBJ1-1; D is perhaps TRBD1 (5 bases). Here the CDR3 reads CASSSNQGDTEAFF. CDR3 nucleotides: TGTGCCAGCAGCTCCAACCAGGGCGACACTGAAGCTTTCTTT.